Presented here are 30 T cell receptor beta chains from one specimen sequenced in a study of T cell responses to AZD1222 COVID-19 vaccine. Here immunoSEQ multiplex PCR was the method, and the copy in TCRdb shows in-frame clones only, minus some. In the table there are roughly 140,000 clones, over 75% of which are singletons. The sample in question was peripheral blood, obtained 28 days after the second AZD1222 dose. The receptors were gathered from an adult who received the AZD1222 COVID-19 vaccine.

This clone was picked up a small number of times. The chain links TRBV4-1 to TRBJ2-1; tentatively, D is TRBD2 (6 bases). Trimming shortened V by 1 base and J by 2 bases, and 6 bases separated the two germline ends. The CDR3 consists of 14 residues. CDR1 and CDR2 from the germline V gene are MGHRA and YSYEKL. The CDR3 coding sequence is TGCGCCAGCAGCCAAGGGGAGGCCTACAATGAGCAGTTCTTC. Translated, it gives CASSQGEAYNEQFF.

V is TRBV6-5 and J is TRBJ1-1; D is ambiguous. The V gene's germline CDR1 is MNHEY and CDR2 SVGAGI. The CDR3 length is 14 residues. V gave up 6 bases and J gave up 2 bases, with 13 bases separating them. The chain's CDR3 is CASSDYGRNTEAFF. The CDR3 nucleotides read TGTGCCAGCAGCGACTATGGGCGAAACACTGAAGCTTTCTTT.

This clone was seen only once. This chain uses TRBV7-2 with TRBJ2-7; perhaps TRBD2 as D (6 bases). The V gene lost 2 bases and the J gene lost 0 bases, with 8 bases spanning the gap. This CDR3 is built from 14 residues. Per germline, CDR1 SGHTA and CDR2 FQGNSA. The CDR3 DNA reads TGTGCCAGCAGCTTACCGGGACTCTCCTACGAGCAGTACTTC. Translation: CASSLPGLSYEQYF.

The rearrangement joins TRBV25-1 to TRBJ1-5; D ambiguous. Germline CDR1 is MGHDK and CDR2 is SYGVNS. The ends were cut back, 2 bases at V and 7 bases at J, with 9 bases in the middle. The CDR3 consists of 13 residues. CDR3 region: CASSEVLGQPQHF. The DNA for the CDR3 is TGTGCCAGCAGTGAAGTGTTGGGGCAGCCCCAGCATTTT.

V gene TRBV9 combines with J gene TRBJ2-5; tentatively, D is TRBD1 (5 bases). The germline V gene encodes CDR1 SGDLS and CDR2 YYNGEE. This CDR3 has 16 amino acids. The ends were cut back, 4 bases at V and 5 bases at J, with 21 bases in the middle. The CDR3 nucleotides read TGTGCCAGCAGCCCCCGCACCGAGACAGCGCCGGAGACCCAGTACTTC. It is translated as CASSPRTETAPETQYF.

This clone has only one observation. The J gene is TRBJ2-3, the V gene TRBV10-3; 7 bases agree with TRBD2. The CDR3 extends over 12 amino acids. V was clipped by 7 bases and J by 5 bases; unmatched bases: 3. Looked up from germline, CDR1 is ENHRY and CDR2 is SYGVKD. The CDR3 DNA reads TGTGCCATCACCGGACTAGGAGATACGCAGTATTTT. This translates into CAITGLGDTQYF.

The chain employs TRBV6-5 and TRBJ1-5; no firm D call. Trimming stripped 10 bases from V and 2 bases from J, with 15 bases between. This CDR3 has 14 residues. The germline V gene has CDR1 MNHEY and CDR2 SVGAGI. The CDR3 is CATAGGFGNQPQHF. The DNA for the CDR3 is TGTGCCACGGCAGGCGGCTTTGGCAATCAGCCCCAGCATTTT.

This chain connects TRBV3-1 (or the pseudogene TRBV3-2) to TRBJ2-7; D ambiguous. Trimming took off 1 base at V and 0 bases at J, with 7 bases between the two ends. The V gene's germline CDR1 is LGHDT and CDR2 YNNKEL (reference sequence). The CDR3 has 14 amino acids. The DNA for the CDR3 is TGTGCCAGCAGCCAAGGGCCAGTCTCCTACGAGCAGTACTTC. This codes for CASSQGPVSYEQYF.

The rearrangement links TRBV3-1 (or the pseudogene TRBV3-2) to TRBJ2-3; D is perhaps TRBD1 (5 bases). This CDR3 spans 14 amino acids. The V gene's germline CDR1 is LGHDT and CDR2 YNNKEL (reference sequence). Trimming removed 3 bases from V and 8 bases from J, with 15 bases in between. The CDR3 spells CASSQDLARGTQYF. The DNA for the CDR3 is TGTGCCAGCAGCCAGGACCTGGCAAGGGGTACGCAGTATTTT.

V is TRBV3-1 (or the pseudogene TRBV3-2) and J is TRBJ2-7; D perhaps matches TRBD2 (5 bases). Germline V CDR1 and CDR2: LGHDT, YNNKEL (reference sequence). The CDR3 loop spans 13 amino acids. With 4 bases removed from V and 6 bases from J, the gap between germline ends came to 13 bases. This CDR3 is CASSLSRTLEQYF. The CDR3 coding sequence is TGTGCCAGCAGCCTAAGTAGGACTCTCGAGCAGTACTTC.

The chain is built from TRBV6-2 or TRBV6-3 and TRBJ2-3; 10 bases align to TRBD2. The trim removed 3 bases at V and 0 bases at J, leaving 6 bases unmatched. This CDR3 has 17 residues. Germline values: CDR1 MNHEY, CDR2 SVGEGT. The CDR3, as DNA: TGTGCCAGCAGTTATCGGACTAGCGGCCCTAGCACAGATACGCAGTATTTT. Residues: CASSYRTSGPSTDTQYF.

The CDR3 nucleotides read TGTGCCTGGAGTCCGACAGGGGGAGTCACTGAAGCTTTCTTT. The encoded protein is CAWSPTGGVTEAFF. The genes are TRBV30 and TRBJ1-1; 9 bases are a match to TRBD1. CDR1 and CDR2 (germline): GTSNPN, SVGIG (reference sequence). The CDR3 sequence is 14 residues long. After removal of 2 bases from V and 4 bases from J, the junction contained 5 bases not matched to a gene.

The V gene is TRBV27, the J gene TRBJ1-1; the D gene is possibly TRBD1 (6 bases). This CDR3 has 14 amino acids. Germline V gives CDR1 MNHEY, CDR2 SMNVEV (reference sequence). Deletions cut 5 bases from V and 0 bases from J, with 10 bases between. CDR3 bases: TGTGCCAGCAGTCTCGGGACAATGAACACTGAAGCTTTCTTT. The encoded protein is CASSLGTMNTEAFF.

The chain combines TRBV7-9 with TRBJ1-1; the match to TRBD1 covers 10 bases. Trimming cost V 1 base and J 5 bases; bases outside gene matches: 4. In germline, CDR1 is SEHNR, CDR2 FQNEAQ (reference sequence). The CDR3 covers 15 residues. DNA of the CDR3: TGTGCCAGCAGCTTAGGGACAGGGGGTAAGACTGAAGCTTTCTTT. It codes for CASSLGTGGKTEAFF.

The chain carries TRBV24-1 and TRBJ2-5, with D perhaps given as TRBD1 or TRBD2 (7 bases each). The germline CDR1 and CDR2 sequences are KGHDR and SFDVKD. V was clipped by 7 bases and J by 5 bases, with 16 bases between them. The CDR3 length is 14 residues. DNA for the CDR3: TGTGCCACCAGCGCGACAGGGAGGGTCGAGACCCAGTACTTC. It yields the protein CATSATGRVETQYF.

The chain is built from TRBV18 and TRBJ1-5, with a weak D call TRBD1 (5 bases). CDR3 length: 13 amino acids. V lost 5 bases, J lost 6 bases, and 11 bases lay in between. CDR1 and CDR2 from the germline V gene are KGHSH and LQKENI. The CDR3 sequence: CASSGTHGQPQHF. CDR3 DNA sequence: TGTGCCAGCTCAGGGACTCATGGTCAGCCCCAGCATTTT.

The V and J genes are TRBV4-1 and TRBJ2-3; weak D call: TRBD2 (6 bases). V was shortened by 1 base and J by 7 bases, with 15 bases between the two germline ends. The CDR3 totals 15 residues. CDR1 and CDR2 (germline): MGHRA, YSYEKL. The CDR3 nucleotides are TGCGCCAGCAGCCAAGTAGCGGACCGGGGCAATACGCAGTATTTT. Residues: CASSQVADRGNTQYF.

The V and J genes are TRBV9 and TRBJ1-4; D is unresolved. V lost 4 bases and J lost 7, with 23 bases in between. Germline V gene data show CDR1 as SGDLS and CDR2 as YYNGEE. The CDR3 length is 17 residues. The CDR3 region has the DNA TGTGCCAGCAGCCCCCGGTGGGGTACGCCAGATGGTGAAAAACTGTTTTTT. Translated, it gives CASSPRWGTPDGEKLFF.

The rearrangement links TRBV6-5 to TRBJ1-2; D is undetermined. Germline-derived CDR1 and CDR2 are MNHEY and SVGAGI. V shed 4 bases and J shed 1 base, with 10 bases lying between them. This CDR3 contains 14 residues. The CDR3 protein is CASSSSPSNYGYTF. CDR3 DNA sequence: TGTGCCAGCAGTTCGTCCCCAAGTAACTATGGCTACACCTTC.

The J gene is TRBJ1-4, the V gene TRBV21-1. TRBV21-1 is noted as a pseudogene. CDR3 length equals 14 residues. The CDR3: CASSLRDQNEKLFF. CDR3 DNA sequence: TGTGCCAGCAGCCTCCGGGACCAAAATGAAAAACTGTTTTTT.

The CDR3 sequence: CASYQGVIWSGNTIYF. In DNA, the CDR3 is TGTGCCAGCTACCAGGGGGTAATTTGGAGTGGAAACACCATATATTTT. This rearrangement joins TRBV28 to TRBJ1-3, with 7 positions matching TRBD1. J gave up 3 bases and V 8 bases, and 13 bases lay outside the gene matches. Germline CDR1 MDHEN, CDR2 SYDVKM. The CDR3 has 16 amino acids.

The chain is built from TRBV7-9 and TRBJ2-2; D uncertain. V was pared by 6 bases and J by 3 bases, with 2 bases between. Looked up from germline, CDR1 is SEHNR and CDR2 is FQNEAQ (reference sequence). The CDR3 runs to 11 residues. In DNA, the CDR3 is TGTGCCAGCAGAGACACCGGGGAGCTGTTTTTT. Protein product: CASRDTGELFF.

The chain couples TRBV3-1 (or the pseudogene TRBV3-2) to TRBJ1-2; possibly TRBD1 for D (5 bases). The CDR3 covers 15 residues. V lost 0 bases, J lost 4 bases, and 12 bases lay in between. The germline gives CDR1 LGHDT, CDR2 YNNKEL (reference sequence). In DNA, the CDR3 is TGTGCCAGCAGCCAAGAGGGCCAGGGTCCCTATGGCTACACCTTC. Translated: CASSQEGQGPYGYTF.

The V gene is TRBV12-3 or TRBV12-4, the J gene TRBJ1-4, with a weak D call TRBD1 (5 bases). The CDR3 is 13 residues long. V lost 3 bases and J 8 bases, leaving 10 bases between the germline ends. The CDR3 sequence: CASSFRAREKLFF. CDR3 nucleotide sequence: TGTGCCAGCAGTTTCAGGGCGAGGGAAAAACTGTTTTTT.

This clone has a single count. V and J are TRBV19 and TRBJ2-1; TRBD1 matches 9 bases. From germline, CDR1 is LNHDA and CDR2 SQIVND (reference sequence). This CDR3 is built from 17 residues. J was trimmed by 9 bases and V by 4 bases; bases with no gene match: 16. DNA for the CDR3: TGTGCCAGTAGTAGGGATCCCGGGACAGGGATTCCCAGTGAGCAGTTCTTC. Amino acids: CASSRDPGTGIPSEQFF. Full variable domain (outside the CDR3, taken from reference TRBV19 and TRBJ2-1): DGGITQSPKYLFRKEGQNVTLSCEQNLNHDAMYWYRQDPGQGLRLIYYSQIVNDFQKGDIAEGYSVSREKKESFPLTVTSAQKNPTAFYLCASSRDPGTGIPSEQFFGPGTRLTVL.

The chain employs TRBV10-2 and TRBJ1-1; D ambiguous. Trimming shortened V by 4 bases and J by 3 bases, and 12 bases separated the two germline ends. Germline loops: CDR1 WSHSY, CDR2 SAAADI. This CDR3 has 14 residues. DNA for the CDR3: TGCGCCAGCAGTGGAGACCACTGGGACACTGAAGCTTTCTTT. Amino acid sequence: CASSGDHWDTEAFF.

The chain is built from TRBV15 and TRBJ2-5, with D perhaps matching TRBD1 (6 bases). This CDR3 is 14 amino acids long. V lost 4 bases and J 5 bases, leaving 14 bases between the germline ends. Germline V CDR1 and CDR2: LNHNV, YYDKDF (reference sequence). The CDR3 region has the DNA TGTGCCACCAGCACCCGTGGGGGCGGGGAGACCCAGTACTTC. Translated: CATSTRGGGETQYF.

The gene calls are TRBV18 and TRBJ2-2, with D unresolved. The V end was cut by 5 bases, the J end by 8 bases, with 15 bases between. Germline V gives CDR1 KGHSH, CDR2 LQKENI. The CDR3 is 14 amino acids. This chain's CDR3 is CASSVGSFLGELFF. The CDR3 nucleotides are TGTGCCAGCTCAGTTGGATCCTTTCTTGGGGAGCTGTTTTTT. The entire variable domain, with the rest obtained from reference TRBV18 and TRBJ2-2, is as follows: NAGVMQNPRHLVRRRGQEARLRCSPMKGHSHVYWYRQLPEEGLKFMVYLQKENIIDESGMPKERFSAEFPKEGPSILRIQQVVRGDSAAYFCASSVGSFLGELFFGEGSRLTVL.

The chain joins TRBV24-1 to TRBJ2-2; D possibly corresponds to TRBD2 (5 bases). V dropped 9 bases and J dropped 5 bases, with 9 bases sitting between them. The V gene's germline CDR1 is KGHDR and CDR2 SFDVKD. The CDR3 covers 12 residues. The CDR3: CATEGATGELFF. In DNA, the CDR3 is TGTGCCACCGAGGGAGCAACCGGGGAGCTGTTTTTT.

The chain uses TRBV3-1 (or the pseudogene TRBV3-2) and TRBJ1-1, with D perhaps TRBD1 (6 bases). Trimming left V 0 bases short and J 5 bases short, with 16 bases between. The CDR3 totals 16 residues. CDR1 and CDR2 (germline): LGHDT, YNNKEL (reference sequence). The CDR3 DNA follows: TGTGCCAGCAGCCAAGATGTGGGCAGGGGAAATACTGAAGCTTTCTTT. It yields the protein CASSQDVGRGNTEAFF.